The 3 T cell receptor beta chains below come from one sample, sequenced in a study of PD-L1 blockade in urothelial cancer. The protocol was immunoSEQ multiplex PCR, while the TCRdb copy is restricted to in-frame clones and leaves out a portion. Altogether about 100,000 clones are present, roughly 88% being singletons, with the ten largest covering 2% to 2.5%. The sequencing here drew on PBMCs, taken around atezolizumab (anti-PD-L1) treatment. The receptors come from a man in his fifties or sixties with urothelial cancer.

The J gene is TRBJ2-7, the V gene TRBV5-4; 8 nucleotides match TRBD1. Looked up from germline, CDR1 is SGHNT and CDR2 is YYREEE (reference sequence). The CDR3 runs to 14 residues. V shed 4 bases, J shed 2 bases, and the junction held 5 bases outside the gene matches. CDR3 region: CASSQKQGAYEQYF. The CDR3 DNA reads as TGTGCCAGCAGCCAAAAACAGGGGGCCTACGAGCAGTACTTC.

The chain has TRBV7-6 and TRBJ1-1; 8 positions agree with TRBD1. The V gene end was trimmed by 3 bases and the J gene end by 1 base; junction bases not matched to a gene: 1. Germline V lookup: CDR1 SGHVS, CDR2 FNYEAQ. The CDR3 is 14 residues long. The CDR3 spells CASSLGTGNTEAFF. The CDR3 DNA is TGTGCCAGCAGCTTGGGGACAGGGAACACTGAAGCTTTCTTT.

This chain uses TRBV5-1 with TRBJ2-6; D is perhaps TRBD1 (5 bases). In germline, CDR1 is SGHRS, CDR2 YFSETQ. This CDR3 region has 15 residues. V was trimmed by 4 bases and J by 0 bases, leaving 8 bases between them. The CDR3 region has the DNA TGCGCCAGCAGCCCCGACAGCTCTGGGGCCAACGTCCTGACTTTC. It encodes CASSPDSSGANVLTF.